This TCR beta chain was identified in a study of CD8 T cells in Susac syndrome (dated by TCRdb to between 2017 and 2020). Turning to the overall study: Repertoire sequencing was used to test whether CD8+ T cell activation and differentiation in Susac syndrome was antigen driven. CD8+ T cell repertoire clonality was compared between more than 9 healthy donors, some 14 Susac syndrome patients and approximately 16 multiple sclerosis patients. General study outcomes and caveats: The number of individuals in the TCR sequencing and HLA analysis was recognized as being relatively small.

RNA was extracted with the RNeasy kit and roughly 0.5 to 1 ug was reverse transcribed using random hexamers. TCR beta CDR3 regions were amplified with the immunoSEQ multiplex PCR assay covering 54 Vbeta and 13 Jbeta segments. PCR amplification bias was corrected using a synthetic template baseline for primer optimization and computational correction. The paper's data handling went like this. Reads were annotated to V, D and J genes according to IMGT and were analyzed with immunoSEQ Analyzer, with only productive sequences retained. To calculate clonality, Shannon entropy was normalized by log2 of the number of productive unique sequences and then subtracted from one. Public and private clones were assessed among the 100 most prevalent clones of each patient and control. Susac-specific clones were defined as absent from healthy and MS cohorts, over a thousand published viral clones and other ImmuneACCESS disease sequences. TCRdb's own reprocessing of the public reads used fastp at Q25 and MiXCR and kept productive beta chains. Every CDR3 protein is listed once, alongside the most common genes and DNA of its rows. TCRdb's processing, not the study's, gives the V and J calls here. The sample has about 150,000 distinct CDR3 sequences on record, about 94% of them singletons. The ten largest clones represent 0.2% to 0.25% of the sample.

Peripheral blood CD8+ and CD4+ T cells from healthy donors, Susac syndrome patients and multiple sclerosis patients were profiled using high-throughput TCR beta sequencing. The multiple sclerosis controls were treatment-naive patients who had stable or active relapsing-remitting disease and met the revised McDonald criteria. CD8+ TEMRA cells were enriched by FACS, while bulk CD8+ and CD4+ T cells were purified by magnetic negative isolation. Blood was collected in EDTA tubes and processed within 24 hours, with PBMCs isolated through density gradient centrifugation. PBMCs intended for TCR sequencing were frozen in liquid nitrogen and were later thawed in a 37 degrees C water bath. The sorted or isolated CD4+, CD8+ and CD8+ TEMRA cells had a purity of 90% or higher. Germline trimming amounts to 5 bases on V and 6 bases on J, with 8 as the count of junction bases outside the gene matches. CDR1 and CDR2 are drawn from the germline V gene (reference sequence): LNHDA, SQIVND. From cysteine to phenylalanine, the CDR3 is 14 amino acids long. CDR3 DNA only is kept here, 42 bases in frame from base 1.

Notes on this clonotype: The antigen it recognizes is unknown. Nothing much larger sits one base from this clone, and base qualities are not available.

The receptor was derived from a human donor with multiple sclerosis. The specimen sequenced was CD8+ T cells from PBMCs. The rearrangement joined TRBV19 to TRBJ2-7, with 9 bases aligning to TRBD2. The CDR3 in this case is CASSLAGATGEQYF. Here is the DNA: TGTGCCAGTAGTTTAGCGGGGGCCACCGGCGAGCAGTACTTC.